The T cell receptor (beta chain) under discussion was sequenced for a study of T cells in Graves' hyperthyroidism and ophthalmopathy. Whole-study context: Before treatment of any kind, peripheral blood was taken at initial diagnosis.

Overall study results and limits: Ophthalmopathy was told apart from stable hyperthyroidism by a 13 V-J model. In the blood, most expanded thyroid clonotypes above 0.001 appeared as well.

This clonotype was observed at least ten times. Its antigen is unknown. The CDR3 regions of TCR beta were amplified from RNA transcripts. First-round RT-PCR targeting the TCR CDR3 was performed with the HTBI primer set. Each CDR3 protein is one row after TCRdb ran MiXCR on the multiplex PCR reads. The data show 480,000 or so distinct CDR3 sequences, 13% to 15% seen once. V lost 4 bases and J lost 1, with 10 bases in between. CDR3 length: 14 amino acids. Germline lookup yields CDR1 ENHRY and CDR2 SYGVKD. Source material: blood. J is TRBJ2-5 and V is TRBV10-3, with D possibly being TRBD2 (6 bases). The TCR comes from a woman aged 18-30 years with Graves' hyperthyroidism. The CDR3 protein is CAISGSGVQETQYF. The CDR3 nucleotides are TGTGCCATCAGTGGTAGCGGAGTCCAAGAGACCCAGTACTTC.